A single sample gave rise to the 8 T cell receptor beta chains below, sequenced in a study of blood T cell repertoires in COVID-19. This table comes from immunoSEQ multiplex PCR, and its TCRdb copy is limited to in-frame clones, with some not included. The table shows tens of thousands of clones, with 88% occurring only once. What was sequenced was peripheral blood. The receptor set was obtained from a human donor in a cohort sampled during active COVID-19.

The rearrangement uses TRBV7-9 and TRBJ1-2; D ambiguous. V was clipped by 8 bases and J by 8 bases, with 15 bases between them. CDR1 is SEHNR and CDR2 is FQNEAQ in the germline V gene (reference sequence). The CDR3 totals 12 residues. In DNA form, the CDR3 reads TGTGCCAGCGCGACCGGGGTGAGAGGCTACACCTTC. Amino acid sequence: CASATGVRGYTF.

CDR3 residues: CASRKRTEENYEQYF. CDR3 in DNA: TGTGCCAGCAGGAAAAGGACAGAGGAGAATTACGAGCAGTACTTC. The chain employs TRBV6-8 and TRBJ2-7, with a weak D call TRBD1 (6 bases). The CDR3 is made up of 15 amino acids. From germline, CDR1 is MNHGY and CDR2 SAAAGT. Trimming cost V 6 bases and J 4 bases, with 19 bases left between them.

CDR3 sequence (DNA): TGTGCCAGCAGCTTCGTACGCACGGGACAGGGGGGCGGCTACACCTTC. As protein: CASSFVRTGQGGGYTF. The rearrangement uses TRBV7-2 and TRBJ1-2, with TRBD1 matching over 11 bases. Germline V gene lookup returns CDR1 SGHTA and CDR2 FQGNSA. The CDR3 is 16 residues long. V lost 3 bases, J lost 8 bases, and 11 bases stayed unmatched.

V and J are TRBV18 and TRBJ2-3; 8 positions match TRBD1. This CDR3 comprises 14 residues. The germline CDR1 and CDR2 sequences are KGHSH and LQKENI. J gave up 1 base and V 4 bases, and 1 base lay outside the gene matches. The CDR3 DNA follows: TGTGCCAGCTCACTGGGACAGGGCACAGATACGCAGTATTTT. It codes for CASSLGQGTDTQYF.

The V gene is TRBV7-8, the J gene TRBJ1-1; D is undetermined. Germline CDR1 and CDR2: SGHVS and FQNEAQ. The V end lost 2 bases, the J end lost 1 base, and 5 bases lay between the germline ends. The CDR3 consists of 13 residues. CDR3 amino acids: CASSLLRNTEAFF. The CDR3 DNA is TGTGCCAGCAGCTTACTTAGGAACACTGAAGCTTTCTTT.

The chain combines TRBV25-1 with TRBJ1-6; TRBD1 agrees at 8 bases. Germline V gives CDR1 MGHDK, CDR2 SYGVNS. V shed 2 bases, J shed 3 bases, and the junction held 6 bases outside the gene matches. The CDR3 covers 17 residues. Here the CDR3 reads CASSEPGQGLYNSPLHF. CDR3 coding DNA: TGTGCCAGCAGTGAACCCGGACAGGGCCTCTATAATTCACCCCTCCACTTT.

This chain connects TRBV2 to TRBJ2-4; the D is unclear. The V and J ends lost 1 base and 6 bases respectively, with 10 bases between them. Germline V gene data show CDR1 as SNHLY and CDR2 as FYNNEI. CDR3 size: 14 residues. In DNA, the CDR3 is TGTGCCAGCAGTGAAGGGTTGTCAGTAAACATTCAGTACTTC. Encoded protein: CASSEGLSVNIQYF.

This sequence joins TRBV7-2 and TRBJ1-3; 11 bases map to TRBD1. This CDR3 is 17 amino acids long. With 5 bases clipped from V and 0 bases from J, the junction kept 6 bases outside the gene matches. CDR1 is SGHTA and CDR2 is FQGNSA in the germline V gene. The CDR3 sequence: CASSPFGTGGSGNTIYF. The CDR3 region has the DNA TGTGCCAGCAGCCCATTCGGGACAGGGGGCTCTGGAAACACCATATATTTT.